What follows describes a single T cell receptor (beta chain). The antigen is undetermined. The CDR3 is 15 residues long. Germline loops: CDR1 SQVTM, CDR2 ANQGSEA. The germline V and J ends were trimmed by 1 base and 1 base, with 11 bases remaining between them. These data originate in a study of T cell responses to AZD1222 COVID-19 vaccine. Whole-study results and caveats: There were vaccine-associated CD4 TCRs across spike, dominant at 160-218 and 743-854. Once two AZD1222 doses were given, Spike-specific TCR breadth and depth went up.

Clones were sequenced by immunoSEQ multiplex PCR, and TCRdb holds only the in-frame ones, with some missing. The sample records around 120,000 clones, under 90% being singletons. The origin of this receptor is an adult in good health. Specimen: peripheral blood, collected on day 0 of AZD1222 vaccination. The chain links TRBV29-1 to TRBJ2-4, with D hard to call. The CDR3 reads CSVEVWGNAKNIQYF. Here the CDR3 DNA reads TGCAGCGTTGAAGTTTGGGGAAACGCCAAAAACATTCAGTACTTC.